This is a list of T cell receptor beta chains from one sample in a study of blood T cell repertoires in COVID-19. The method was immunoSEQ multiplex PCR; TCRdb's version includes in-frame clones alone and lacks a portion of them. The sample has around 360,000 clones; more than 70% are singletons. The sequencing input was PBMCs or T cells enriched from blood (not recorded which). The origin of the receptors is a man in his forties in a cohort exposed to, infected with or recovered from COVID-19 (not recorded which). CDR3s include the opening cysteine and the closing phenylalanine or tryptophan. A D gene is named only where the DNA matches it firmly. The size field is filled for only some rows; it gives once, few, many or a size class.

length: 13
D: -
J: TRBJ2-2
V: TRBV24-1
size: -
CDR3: CATGGINTGELFF
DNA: TGTGCCACCGGCGGGATAAACACCGGGGAGCTGTTTTTT

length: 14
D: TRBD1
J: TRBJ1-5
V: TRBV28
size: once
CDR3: CASTTGEGHQPQHF
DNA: TGTGCCAGCACCACAGGGGAAGGGCACCAGCCCCAGCATTTT

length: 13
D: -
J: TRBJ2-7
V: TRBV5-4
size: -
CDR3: CASSLGQRDEQYF
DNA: TGTGCCAGCAGCTTGGGCCAACGAGACGAGCAGTACTTC

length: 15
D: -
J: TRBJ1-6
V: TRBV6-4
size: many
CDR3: CASSRGDRDNSPLHF
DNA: TGTGCCAGCAGCCGCGGAGACAGAGATAATTCACCCCTCCACTTT

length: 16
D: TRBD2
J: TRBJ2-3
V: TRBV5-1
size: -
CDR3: CASSPLTSGTGDTQYF
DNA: TGCGCCAGCAGCCCCCTGACTAGCGGGACGGGAGATACGCAGTATTTT

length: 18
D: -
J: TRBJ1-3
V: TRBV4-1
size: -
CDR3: CASSQEQLRVSHGNTIYF
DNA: TGCGCCAGCAGCCAAGAGCAATTGCGGGTCAGCCATGGAAACACCATATATTTT

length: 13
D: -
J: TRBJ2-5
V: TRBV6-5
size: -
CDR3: CASSHRRWETQYF
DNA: TGTGCCAGCAGCCATCGGAGGTGGGAGACCCAGTACTTC

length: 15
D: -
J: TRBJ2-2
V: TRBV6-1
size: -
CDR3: CASSELTVGTGELFF
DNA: TGTGCCAGCAGTGAACTTACAGTCGGAACCGGGGAGCTGTTTTTT

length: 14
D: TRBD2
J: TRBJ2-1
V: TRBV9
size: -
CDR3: CASSPVHLAEEQFF
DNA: TGTGCCAGCAGCCCCGTCCATCTAGCGGAAGAGCAGTTCTTC

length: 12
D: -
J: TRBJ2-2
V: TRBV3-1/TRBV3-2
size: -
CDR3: CASRRNTGELFF
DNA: TGTGCCAGCAGGCGGAACACCGGGGAGCTGTTTTTT

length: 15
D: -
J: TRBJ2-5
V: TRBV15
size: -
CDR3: CATSRDLTDSKTQYF
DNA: TGTGCCACCAGCAGAGATCTAACGGACAGTAAGACCCAGTACTTC

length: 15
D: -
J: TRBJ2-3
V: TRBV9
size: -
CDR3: CASSDLPSSTDTQYF
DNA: TGTGCCAGCAGCGATCTACCATCTAGCACAGATACGCAGTATTTT

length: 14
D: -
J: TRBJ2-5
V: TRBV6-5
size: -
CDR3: CASSYLQYQETQYF
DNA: TGTGCCAGCAGTTACTTACAGTACCAAGAGACCCAGTACTTC

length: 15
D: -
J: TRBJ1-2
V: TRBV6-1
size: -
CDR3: CASSESSSTNYGYTF
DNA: TGTGCCAGCAGTGAGTCTAGCAGCACCAACTATGGCTACACCTTC

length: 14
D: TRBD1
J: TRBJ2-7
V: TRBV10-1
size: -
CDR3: CASSENRDSHEQYF
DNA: TGCGCCAGCAGTGAAAACCGGGACAGCCACGAGCAGTACTTC

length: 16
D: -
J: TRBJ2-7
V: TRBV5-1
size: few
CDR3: CASSLGGSGFSYEQYF
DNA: TGCGCCAGCAGCTTAGGCGGCAGCGGCTTCTCCTACGAGCAGTACTTC

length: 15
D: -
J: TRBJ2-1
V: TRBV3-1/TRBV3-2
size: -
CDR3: CASSQDAHPYNEQFF
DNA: TGTGCCAGCAGCCAAGATGCGCATCCCTACAATGAGCAGTTCTTC

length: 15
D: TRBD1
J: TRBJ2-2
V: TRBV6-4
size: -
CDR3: CASRSNRGIAGELFF
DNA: TGTGCCAGCAGGAGTAACAGGGGGATCGCCGGGGAGCTGTTTTTT

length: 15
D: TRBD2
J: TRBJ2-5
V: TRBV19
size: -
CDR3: CASSMLAGTQETQYF
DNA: TGTGCCAGTAGTATGCTAGCGGGGACACAAGAGACCCAGTACTTC

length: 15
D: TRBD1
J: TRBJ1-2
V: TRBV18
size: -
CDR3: CASSPGTGDSYGYTF
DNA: TGTGCCAGCTCACCCGGGACAGGGGACTCTTATGGCTACACCTTC

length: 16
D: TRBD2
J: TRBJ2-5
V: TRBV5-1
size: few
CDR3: CASSMGSGRAVETQYF
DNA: TGCGCCAGCAGCATGGGTAGCGGGAGGGCCGTAGAGACCCAGTACTTC

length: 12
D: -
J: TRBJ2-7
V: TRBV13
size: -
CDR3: CASSLVSYEQYF
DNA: TGTGCCAGCAGCTTAGTATCCTACGAGCAGTACTTC

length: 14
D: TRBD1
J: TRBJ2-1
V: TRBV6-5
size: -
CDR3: CASSTDRDTNEQFF
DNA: TGTGCCAGCAGTACGGACAGGGATACGAATGAGCAGTTCTTC

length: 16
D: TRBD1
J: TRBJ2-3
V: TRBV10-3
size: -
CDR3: CAISEPGTGMTDTQYF
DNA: TGTGCCATCAGTGAACCCGGGACAGGGATGACAGATACGCAGTATTTT

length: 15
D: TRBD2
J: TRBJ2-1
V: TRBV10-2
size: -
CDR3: CASRSGRITYNEQFF
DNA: TGCGCCAGCAGAAGCGGGAGGATCACCTACAATGAGCAGTTCTTC

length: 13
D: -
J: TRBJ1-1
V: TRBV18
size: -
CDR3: CASSRGQNTEAFF
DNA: TGTGCCAGCTCACGGGGACAGAACACTGAAGCTTTCTTT

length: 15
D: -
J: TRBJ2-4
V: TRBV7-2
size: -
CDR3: CASSFTGGAKNIQYF
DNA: TGTGCCAGCAGCTTCACAGGAGGGGCCAAAAACATTCAGTACTTC

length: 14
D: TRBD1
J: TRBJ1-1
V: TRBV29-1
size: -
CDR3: CSVEDLTGGAQAFF
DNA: TGCAGCGTTGAAGATTTAACAGGGGGAGCCCAAGCTTTCTTT

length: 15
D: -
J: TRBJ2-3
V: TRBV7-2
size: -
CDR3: CASSPTGTSTDTQYF
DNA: TGTGCCAGCAGCCCGACCGGGACTAGCACAGATACGCAGTATTTT

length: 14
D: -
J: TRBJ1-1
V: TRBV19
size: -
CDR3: CASSTHYSNTEAFF
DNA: TGTGCCAGTAGTACACATTATTCGAACACTGAAGCTTTCTTT

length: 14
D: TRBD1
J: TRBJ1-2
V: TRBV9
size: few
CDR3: CASSLRTGGYGYTF
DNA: TGTGCCAGCAGCTTAAGGACAGGGGGCTATGGCTACACCTTC

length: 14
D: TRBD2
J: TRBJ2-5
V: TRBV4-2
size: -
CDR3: CASSQDSSGRTQYF
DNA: TGTGCCAGCAGCCAAGACAGTAGCGGGAGAACCCAGTACTTC

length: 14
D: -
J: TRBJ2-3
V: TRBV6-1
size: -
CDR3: CASSEAVQTDTQYF
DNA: TGTGCCAGCAGTGAAGCGGTTCAGACAGATACGCAGTATTTT

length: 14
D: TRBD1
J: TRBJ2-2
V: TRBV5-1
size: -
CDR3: CASRRTGNTGELFF
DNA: TGCGCCAGCAGGCGGACAGGGAACACCGGGGAGCTGTTTTTT

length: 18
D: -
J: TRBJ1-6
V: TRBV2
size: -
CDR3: CASSEAIQKLAVNSPLHF
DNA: TGTGCCAGCAGTGAAGCAATACAGAAACTAGCCGTTAATTCACCCCTCCACTTT

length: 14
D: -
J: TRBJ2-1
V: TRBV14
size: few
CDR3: CASSQTSSYNEQFF
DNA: TGTGCCAGCAGCCAGACTAGCTCCTACAATGAGCAGTTCTTC

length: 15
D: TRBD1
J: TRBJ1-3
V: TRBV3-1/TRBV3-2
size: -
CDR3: CASSQGQAGGNTIYF
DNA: TGTGCCAGCAGCCAAGGTCAGGCAGGGGGGAACACCATATATTTT

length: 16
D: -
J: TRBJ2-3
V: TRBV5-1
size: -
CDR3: CASSLGPRGSTDTQYF
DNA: TGCGCCAGCAGCTTAGGACCCCGGGGAAGCACAGATACGCAGTATTTT

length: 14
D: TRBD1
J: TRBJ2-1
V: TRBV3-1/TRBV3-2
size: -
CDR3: CASSQMTVQGRQFF
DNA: TGTGCCAGCAGCCAAATGACGGTACAGGGGAGGCAGTTCTTC

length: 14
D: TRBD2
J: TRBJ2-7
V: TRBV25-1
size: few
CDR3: CASSEYSGKVEQYF
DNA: TGTGCCAGCAGTGAATACAGCGGGAAGGTCGAGCAGTACTTC

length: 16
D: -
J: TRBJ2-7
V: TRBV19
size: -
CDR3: CASSISIAGRAYEQYF
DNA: TGTGCCAGTAGTATTAGTATCGCGGGACGGGCCTACGAGCAGTACTTC

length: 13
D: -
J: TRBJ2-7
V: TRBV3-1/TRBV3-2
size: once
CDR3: CASSQDPTYEQYF
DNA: TGTGCCAGCAGCCAAGATCCAACCTACGAGCAGTACTTC

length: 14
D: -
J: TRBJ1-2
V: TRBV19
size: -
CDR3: CASAPRTTSYGYTF
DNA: TGTGCCAGCGCGCCACGAACCACGAGCTATGGCTACACCTTC